This TCR beta chain was observed in a study of shared clonotypes between healthy human individuals. About this clone itself: What it binds is not known.

This CDR3 has 15 residues. V gave up 0 bases and J gave up 2 bases, with 12 bases separating them. Germline-derived CDR1 and CDR2 are SGHNT and YYREEE (reference sequence). Generated by immunoSEQ multiplex PCR, the TCRdb table keeps only in-frame clones and is missing some. Counted here are 550,000 to 600,000 clones, 98% occurring once; the ten biggest clones make up approximately 0.3%. Overall study findings and caveats: With a handful of donors compared, about 5% of naive CD4 clonotypes were shared.

CD45RO-negative, CCR7-selected cells formed the naive CD8 fraction, which excluded terminally differentiated effector memory CD45RA+ cells. The sequence was obtained from a man in his thirties or forties in good health. Material: naive CD8+ T cells sorted from blood. V gene TRBV5-4 combines with J gene TRBJ2-7; D might be TRBD1 (6 bases). CDR3 loop: CASSLGGLVPYEQYF. In nucleotides, the CDR3 is TGTGCCAGCAGCTTGGGGGGGCTAGTGCCCTACGAGCAGTACTTC.